This entry concerns a single TCR beta chain. The table lists this clonotype with many counts. No cognate antigen has been identified for it. No base qualities exist here, and no much larger clone lies one base off it. This entry is derived from a study of T cells of healthy individuals (dated by TCRdb to 2016 to 2019). The CDR3 sequence holds 15 residues, the cysteine and phenylalanine included. Of the read, only the CDR3 DNA is kept; its 45 bases are in frame from base 1. Germline trimming: 5 bases from V, 6 bases from J; junction bases outside gene matches: 7. Receptor amplification or capture employed 5' RACE. Sequencing took place on an Illumina MiSeq. TCRdb passed the public sequencing reads through fastp at Q25 and MiXCR, retaining productive beta sequences. Rows are unified per CDR3 protein, each entry keeping the most common DNA and genes. In this sample the table shows around 79,000 distinct CDR3 sequences, around 5.1% of which occur a single time. Roughly 7.1% of the sample comes from the top ten.

Recombination connected TRBV12-3 or TRBV12-4 to TRBJ2-1; 10 middle bases align to TRBD2. This clonotype was sampled from a female donor in good health. The CDR3 reads CASSLGASGGNEQFF. The DNA sequence follows: TGTGCCAGCAGTCTTGGGGCTAGCGGGGGCAATGAGCAGTTCTTC.